The TCR beta chain under discussion was sequenced for a study of blood T cell repertoires in COVID-19. The protocol was immunoSEQ multiplex PCR, while the TCRdb copy is restricted to in-frame clones and leaves out a portion. This table has 390,000 or so clones, 80% to 90% appearing once. The sequencing sample was made of PBMCs or T cells enriched from blood (not recorded which). The TCR comes from a young man who had recovered from COVID-19.

The CDR3 reads CASSPQLRTDRNQPQHF. The CDR3 bases are TGTGCCAGCTCACCTCAACTTAGGACAGACCGCAATCAGCCCCAGCATTTT. V and J are TRBV18 and TRBJ1-5; D might be TRBD1 (6 bases). Germline CDR1 reads KGHSH; CDR2 reads LQKENI. CDR3 length: 17 residues. V was trimmed by 3 bases and J by 2 bases, leaving 17 bases between them.